Following are 24 T cell receptor beta chains from one sample sequenced in a study of OX40 agonist ivuxolimab in advanced cancers. Library preparation employed the immunoSEQ multiplex PCR assay. TCRdb retrieved this table from immuneACCESS and kept in-frame rearrangements only. Not all clones are present; in checked studies, unresolved V genes account for under half, and no reason is known for the remainder. The sample records tens of thousands of clones, around 78% of which are singletons. Roughly 5.4% of the sample is held by the ten biggest clonotypes. The sequencing used CD4+ or CD8+ T cells sorted from blood, collected in a trial of the OX40 agonist ivuxolimab. The source is an adult with an advanced solid tumor such as melanoma, head and neck, liver or kidney cancer.

The chain joins TRBV6-1 to TRBJ1-1; 7 bases are shared with TRBD1. CDR1 is MNHNS and CDR2 is SASEGT in the germline V gene. V lost 1 base to trimming and J lost 5 bases; unmatched junction nucleotides: 13. This CDR3 spans 17 amino acids. The CDR3 sequence: CASSEGLGGGGRTEAFF. CDR3 DNA: TGTGCCAGCAGTGAAGGGTTAGGTGGAGGGGGCCGGACTGAAGCTTTCTTT.

The rearrangement links TRBV2 to TRBJ2-2, with 10 positions matching TRBD2. The CDR3 has 18 residues. Losses at the gene ends were 0 bases for V and 5 bases for J; bases not matched to a gene: 9. Per germline, CDR1 SNHLY and CDR2 FYNNEI. CDR3 bases: TGTGCCAGCAGTGAAGCTCCCGTAGCGGGGGGCACAACCGGGGAGCTGTTTTTT. Amino acid sequence: CASSEAPVAGGTTGELFF.

The V and J genes are TRBV7-3 and TRBJ2-1; D remains unclear. Germline lookup yields CDR1 SGHTA and CDR2 FQGTGA. V was cut by 5 bases and J by 2 bases, with 7 bases left in between. The CDR3 is 13 residues long. The DNA of the CDR3 is TGTGCCAGCAGCGTCGGAACCTACAATGAGCAGTTCTTC. Translation gives CASSVGTYNEQFF.

This clone appeared once. The J gene is TRBJ2-3, the V gene TRBV28; 8 bases line up with TRBD1. The CDR3 loop spans 15 amino acids. The germline V gene has CDR1 MDHEN and CDR2 SYDVKM. Trimming took 2 bases from V and 9 from J; bases not matched to a gene: 10. The chain's CDR3 is CASSLGGQVGGTQYF. CDR3 nucleotides: TGTGCCAGCAGTTTAGGGGGACAGGTAGGGGGGACGCAGTATTTT.

The chain has TRBV5-1 and TRBJ1-1, with no clear D. V dropped 0 bases and J dropped 1 base, with 7 bases sitting between them. The CDR3 is 14 residues long. Germline V CDR1 and CDR2: SGHRS, YFSETQ. The CDR3 bases are TGCGCCAGCAGCTTGGACCCCCGGAACACTGAAGCTTTCTTT. Translation: CASSLDPRNTEAFF.

The chain is built from TRBV29-1 and TRBJ1-2, with D maybe TRBD1 (5 bases). This CDR3 spans 13 amino acids. Germline CDR1 reads SQVTM; CDR2 reads ANQGSEA. Trimming took off 3 bases at V and 9 bases at J, with 17 bases between the two ends. The CDR3 region is CSVEVSGLDRYTF. Written as DNA, the CDR3 is TGCAGCGTTGAGGTTTCAGGGTTGGATCGCTACACCTTC.

V is TRBV28 and J is TRBJ2-7, with D perhaps assigned TRBD1 or TRBD2 (6 bases each). This CDR3 is 14 amino acids long. CDR1 and CDR2 (germline): MDHEN, SYDVKM. Trimming cost V 4 bases and J 3 bases, with 13 bases left between them. CDR3 residues: CASSWGRGGYEQYF. The CDR3 DNA reads as TGTGCCAGCAGTTGGGGCAGGGGAGGCTACGAGCAGTACTTC.

The chain combines TRBV9 with TRBJ2-1; TRBD1 matches at 7 bases. The trim removed 4 bases at V and 3 bases at J, leaving 7 bases unmatched. Germline V lookup: CDR1 SGDLS, CDR2 YYNGEE. The CDR3 is made up of 15 amino acids. Here the CDR3 reads CASSNRDSNYNEQFF. As DNA, the CDR3 is TGTGCCAGCAGCAACCGGGACAGTAACTACAATGAGCAGTTCTTC.

V usage is TRBV9 and J usage is TRBJ2-2, with D possibly matching TRBD2 (5 bases). The CDR3 extends over 16 amino acids. From germline, CDR1 is SGDLS and CDR2 YYNGEE. V was clipped by 4 bases and J by 0 bases, with 13 bases between them. The CDR3, as DNA: TGTGCCAGCAGCACCCGAGGGCCCACGAACACCGGGGAGCTGTTTTTT. It specifies CASSTRGPTNTGELFF.

This rearrangement joins TRBV19 to TRBJ2-5; 9 bases line up with TRBD2. The V gene's germline CDR1 is LNHDA and CDR2 SQIVND (reference sequence). This CDR3 has 16 residues. Unmatched junction bases numbered 14, after V lost 5 bases and J lost 7 bases. CDR3 DNA sequence: TGTGCCAGTAGTGCAGGTCCCGGGACTAGCCGGAGGACCCAGTACTTC. This sequence encodes CASSAGPGTSRRTQYF.

This chain uses TRBV5-4 with TRBJ1-1, with D perhaps TRBD1 (5 bases). This CDR3 is built from 15 residues. The germline V gene encodes CDR1 SGHNT and CDR2 YYREEE (reference sequence). The V end lost 1 base, the J end lost 1 base, and 11 bases lay between the germline ends. Written as DNA, the CDR3 is TGTGCCAGCAGCTTGCCGGGACGGGGGAACACTGAAGCTTTCTTT. Encoded protein: CASSLPGRGNTEAFF.

The V call is TRBV27, the J call TRBJ2-7; TRBD1 matches at 7 bases. This CDR3 has 15 residues. Losses at the gene ends were 3 bases for V and 3 bases for J; bases not matched to a gene: 8. The germline V gene encodes CDR1 MNHEY and CDR2 SMNVEV (reference sequence). The CDR3 DNA reads TGTGCCAGCAGTTTTAACAGGGGCCTGGGCTACGAGCAGTACTTC. Translated, it gives CASSFNRGLGYEQYF.

The chain combines TRBV5-8 with TRBJ1-6; D not certain. The CDR3 sequence is 14 residues long. Between the trimmed V and J ends, which lost 2 bases and 10 bases, there was a span of 13 bases. Germline V gene sequence: CDR1 SGHTS, CDR2 YDEGEE. The CDR3 reads CASSLGGNSSPLHF. CDR3 bases: TGTGCCAGCAGCTTAGGTGGGAATAGCTCACCCCTCCACTTT. Drawing the rest from reference TRBV5-8 and TRBJ1-6, the complete variable domain is EAGVTQSPTHLIKTRGQQATLRCSPISGHTSVYWYQQALGLGLQFLLWYDEGEERNRGNFPPRFSGRQFPNYSSELNVNALELEDSALYLCASSLGGNSSPLHFGNGTRLTVT.

V and J are TRBV7-2 and TRBJ1-2; D is possibly TRBD1 (6 bases). Germline V CDR1 and CDR2: SGHTA, FQGNSA. The CDR3 is made up of 14 amino acids. V was cut by 1 base and J by 7 bases, with 13 bases left in between. The CDR3 nucleotides are TGTGCCAGCAGCTTAGGATTGGGGGCGCGTGGCTACACCTTC. It is translated as CASSLGLGARGYTF.

The chain employs TRBV9 and TRBJ2-1; D tentatively reads TRBD1 or TRBD2 (5 bases each). The CDR3 length is 14 residues. Germline values: CDR1 SGDLS, CDR2 YYNGEE. V lost 0 bases, J lost 5 bases, and 9 bases lay in between. The CDR3 loop is CASSVGDGHNEQFF. DNA of the CDR3: TGTGCCAGCAGCGTAGGGGACGGACACAATGAGCAGTTCTTC.

Turning to this clone: In the same sample, other DNA sequences code for this CDR3. The rearrangement joins TRBV7-9 to TRBJ2-2; D not resolved. Germline CDR1 and CDR2: SEHNR and FQNEAQ (reference sequence). V was cut by 1 base and J by 3 bases, with 6 bases left in between. This CDR3 region has 14 residues. Here the CDR3 DNA reads TGTGCCAGCAGCTTAGGACTCGACACCGGGGAGCTGTTTTTT. It codes for CASSLGLDTGELFF.

This clone was found many times. This chain connects TRBV7-9 to TRBJ2-5, with 7 bases fitting TRBD1. The CDR3 runs to 15 residues. Germline lookup yields CDR1 SEHNR and CDR2 FQNEAQ (reference sequence). The V segment lost 1 base and the J segment 5 bases; nucleotides outside the gene matches: 7. CDR3 region: CASSLGDSGWETQYF. The CDR3 DNA is TGTGCCAGCAGCTTAGGGGACAGCGGCTGGGAGACCCAGTACTTC.

The chain combines TRBV4-2 with TRBJ2-5; 11 positions agree with TRBD2. Germline lookup yields CDR1 LGHNA and CDR2 YNFKEQ. After removal of 4 bases from V and 1 base from J, the junction contained 2 bases not matched to a gene. The CDR3 has 15 residues. The CDR3 protein is CASSPGTSGQETQYF. CDR3 nucleotide sequence: TGTGCCAGCAGCCCAGGGACTAGCGGCCAAGAGACCCAGTACTTC.

The chain joins TRBV6-6 to TRBJ2-2; D perhaps matches TRBD2 (5 bases). The CDR3 consists of 13 residues. CDR1 and CDR2 (germline): MNHNY, SVGAGI (reference sequence). Trimming removed 6 bases at V and 7 bases at J, with 12 bases between. CDR3: CASSSLGGGELFF. For the CDR3, the DNA is TGTGCCAGCAGCTCTCTTGGAGGCGGGGAGCTGTTTTTT.

J is TRBJ1-6 and V is TRBV6-5; D is perhaps TRBD1 (5 bases). Trimming pared 3 bases from V and 14 bases from J, leaving 11 bases between. CDR3 length: 12 amino acids. Germline V gene sequence: CDR1 MNHEY, CDR2 SVGAGI. CDR3 protein: CASSYLTGALHF. The CDR3 coding sequence is TGTGCCAGCAGTTATCTGACGGGGGCCCTCCACTTT.

The V and J genes are TRBV9 and TRBJ2-1; 7 nucleotides agree with TRBD2. The germline V gene has CDR1 SGDLS and CDR2 YYNGEE. The length of the CDR3 is 15 residues. After removal of 0 bases from V and 6 bases from J, the junction contained 6 bases not matched to a gene. The DNA of the CDR3 is TGTGCCAGCAGCGTAGCCGGACTAGTTTCCAATGAGCAGTTCTTC. It is translated as CASSVAGLVSNEQFF.

V usage is TRBV30 and J usage is TRBJ2-3, with 7 bases aligning to TRBD2. V was pared by 2 bases and J by 3 bases, with 5 bases of the junction left unmatched. The CDR3 has 14 residues. Germline assignment: CDR1 GTSNPN and CDR2 SVGIG (reference sequence). CDR3 nucleotides: TGTGCCTGGAGTTCGGGGAGGGCTACAGATACGCAGTATTTT. Residues: CAWSSGRATDTQYF.

This clone was picked up a small number of times. V gene TRBV7-9 combines with J gene TRBJ1-5, with 7 bases identical to TRBD1. CDR1 SEHNR and CDR2 FQNEAQ come from the germline V gene (reference sequence). Trimming cost V 4 bases and J 3 bases; bases outside gene matches: 15. The CDR3 spans 18 residues. CDR3 amino acids: CASSSISDRERTNQPQHF. CDR3 bases: TGTGCCAGCAGCTCTATCTCCGACAGGGAGCGAACCAATCAGCCCCAGCATTTT. The complete variable domain, with remaining parts taken from reference TRBV7-9 and TRBJ1-5, reads DTGVSQNPRHKITKRGQNVTFRCDPISEHNRLYWYRQTLGQGPEFLTYFQNEAQLEKSRLLSDRFSAERPKGSFSTLEIQRTEQGDSAMYLCASSSISDRERTNQPQHFGDGTRLSIL.

V usage is TRBV28 and J usage is TRBJ1-3; the match to TRBD1 covers 7 bases. The CDR3 covers 15 residues. Looked up from germline, CDR1 is MDHEN and CDR2 is SYDVKM. With V trimmed by 8 bases and J by 0 bases, 7 bases remained unmatched. CDR3 protein: CASSGTAASGNTIYF. The CDR3 DNA reads TGTGCCAGCTCCGGGACAGCCGCCTCTGGAAACACCATATATTTT. Filled out from reference TRBV28 and TRBJ1-3, the complete variable domain reads DVKVTQSSRYLVKRTGEKVFLECVQDMDHENMFWYRQDPGLGLRLIYFSYDVKMKEKGDIPEGYSVSREKKERFSLILESASTNQTSMYLCASSGTAASGNTIYFGEGSWLTVV.